The TCR beta chain under discussion was sequenced for a study of T cell changes during pregnancy in multiple sclerosis. Sequencing was performed with immunoSEQ multiplex PCR; in TCRdb, only in-frame clones are kept and a portion is missing. The repertoire holds tens of thousands of clones, with 94% as singletons. CDR3 length equals 16 residues. J gave up 0 bases and V 6 bases, and 9 bases lay outside the gene matches. The germline V gene encodes CDR1 SGHRS and CDR2 YFSETQ. The specimen comprised peripheral blood, sampled in the third trimester of pregnancy. The receptor was derived from a female donor with multiple sclerosis, enrolled in a pregnancy study. The V and J genes are TRBV5-1 and TRBJ2-7; 10 nucleotides agree with TRBD2. CDR3 DNA: TGCGCCAGCAAAAGCGGGGGGGACTACAGCTCCTACGAGCAGTACTTC. It translates to CASKSGGDYSSYEQYF.